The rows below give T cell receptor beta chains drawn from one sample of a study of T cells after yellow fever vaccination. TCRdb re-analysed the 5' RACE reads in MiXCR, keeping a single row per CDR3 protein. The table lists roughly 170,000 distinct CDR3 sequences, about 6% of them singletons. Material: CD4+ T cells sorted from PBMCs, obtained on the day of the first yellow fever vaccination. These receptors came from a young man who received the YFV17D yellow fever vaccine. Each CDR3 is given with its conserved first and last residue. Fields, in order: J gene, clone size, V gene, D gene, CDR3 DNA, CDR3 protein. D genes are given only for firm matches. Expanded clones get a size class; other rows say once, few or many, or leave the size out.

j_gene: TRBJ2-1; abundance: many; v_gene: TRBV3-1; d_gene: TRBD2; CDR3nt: TGTGCCAGCAGCCAGCGGGGGGCCGGGAATGAGCAGTTCTTC; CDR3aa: CASSQRGAGNEQFF
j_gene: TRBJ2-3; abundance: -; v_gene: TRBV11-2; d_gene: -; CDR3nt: TGTGCCAGCAGCTTGACTTCCCTGGCCCTACTAGATACGCAGTATTTT; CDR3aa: CASSLTSLALLDTQYF
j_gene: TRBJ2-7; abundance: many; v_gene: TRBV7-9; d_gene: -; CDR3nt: TGTGCCAGCAGCTCATTACAAGGTCGCGGGGAGCAGTACTTC; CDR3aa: CASSSLQGRGEQYF
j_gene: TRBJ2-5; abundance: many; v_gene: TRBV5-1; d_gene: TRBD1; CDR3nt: TGCGCCAGCAGCGGCGGACAGGGGGCATTAGAGACCCAGTACTTC; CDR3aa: CASSGGQGALETQYF
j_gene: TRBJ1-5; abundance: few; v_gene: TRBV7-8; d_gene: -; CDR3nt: TGTGCCAGCAGTAGACAGTCACTCAATCAGCCCCAGCATTTT; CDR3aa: CASSRQSLNQPQHF
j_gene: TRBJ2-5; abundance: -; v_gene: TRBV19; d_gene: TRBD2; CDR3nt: TGTGCCACCTCGGGGGGAGAGACCCAGTACTTC; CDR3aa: CATSGGETQYF
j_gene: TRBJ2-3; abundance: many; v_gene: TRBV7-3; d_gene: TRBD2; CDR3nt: TGTGCCAGCAGCTTCGGGGGGGCCGCCACAGATACGCAGTATTTT; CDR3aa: CASSFGGAATDTQYF
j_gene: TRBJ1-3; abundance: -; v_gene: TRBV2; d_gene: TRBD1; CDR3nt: TGTGCCAGCACTGGGGACAGGGTTGGAAACACCATATATTTT; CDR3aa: CASTGDRVGNTIYF
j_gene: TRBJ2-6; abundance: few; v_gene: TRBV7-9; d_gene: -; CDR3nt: TGTGCCAGCCTCACAGCCTCTGGGGCCAACGTCCTGACTTTC; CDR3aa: CASLTASGANVLTF
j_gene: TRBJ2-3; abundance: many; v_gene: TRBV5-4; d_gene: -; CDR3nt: TGTGCCAGCAGCCTGCTGGCGGGGGACACCACAGATACGCAGTATTTT; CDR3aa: CASSLLAGDTTDTQYF
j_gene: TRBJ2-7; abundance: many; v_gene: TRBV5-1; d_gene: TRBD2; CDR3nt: TGCGCCAGCAGCACGGGACTAGCGGGGCGATACGAGCAGTACTTC; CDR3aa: CASSTGLAGRYEQYF
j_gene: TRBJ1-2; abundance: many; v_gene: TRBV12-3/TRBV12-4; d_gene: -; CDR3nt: TGTGCCAGCAGTAAAAGAGCCATGGGCTATGGCTACACCTTC; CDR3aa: CASSKRAMGYGYTF
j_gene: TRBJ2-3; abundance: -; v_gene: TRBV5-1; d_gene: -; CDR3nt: TGCGCCAGCAGCCAAACTAGTGGTCCTAGCACAGATACGCAGTATTTT; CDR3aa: CASSQTSGPSTDTQYF
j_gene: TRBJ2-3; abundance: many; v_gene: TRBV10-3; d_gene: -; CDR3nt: TGTGCCATCAGTGATAACAGAGGAAGTACTTTGCTTGGTGACGTGAGCACAGATACGCAGTATTTT; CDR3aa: CAISDNRGSTLLGDVSTDTQYF
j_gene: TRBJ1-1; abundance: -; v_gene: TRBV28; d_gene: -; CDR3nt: TGTGCCAGCAGTTCCTCAAGGGAGGGAGGTTTAGCTTTCTTT; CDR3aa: CASSSSREGGLAFF
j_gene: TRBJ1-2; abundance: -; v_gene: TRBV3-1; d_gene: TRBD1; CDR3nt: TGTGCCAGCAGCCAGGCAGGGGGCTTCTCCTCTAACTATGGCTACACCTTC; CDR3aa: CASSQAGGFSSNYGYTF
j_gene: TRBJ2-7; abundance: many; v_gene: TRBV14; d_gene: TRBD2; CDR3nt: TGTGCCAGCAGCCACGGACTAGCGGGGATCGGGGGCGAGCAGTACTTC; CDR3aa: CASSHGLAGIGGEQYF
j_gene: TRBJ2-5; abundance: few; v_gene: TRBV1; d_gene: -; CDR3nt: TGCACCAGCGCTCTACACCTGCTCAGCGGGCGGGCAGGGGAGACCCAGTACTTC; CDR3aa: CTSALHLLSGRAGETQYF
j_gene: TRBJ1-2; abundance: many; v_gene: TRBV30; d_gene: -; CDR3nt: TGTGCCTGGAAACGAGACCGCCCCTATGGCTACACCTTC; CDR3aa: CAWKRDRPYGYTF
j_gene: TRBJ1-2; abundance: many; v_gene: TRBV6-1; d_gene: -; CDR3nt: TGTGCCAGCAGTGAATTCGCCCGGGACCGGTACTATGGCTACACCTTC; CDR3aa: CASSEFARDRYYGYTF
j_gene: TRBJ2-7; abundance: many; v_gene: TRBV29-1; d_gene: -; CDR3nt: TGCAGCGTTGGGTCCGGCCTCGGGCAGTACTTC; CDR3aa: CSVGSGLGQYF
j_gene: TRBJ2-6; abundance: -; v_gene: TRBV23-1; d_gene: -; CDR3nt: TGCGCCAGCAGCCGGCCTTCGGCAGTCCCTCTCTCTGGGGCCAACGTCCTGACTTTC; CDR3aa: CASSRPSAVPLSGANVLTF
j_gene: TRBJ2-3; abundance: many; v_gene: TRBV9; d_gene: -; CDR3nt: TGTGCCAGCAGCAACAACCGGGACGGTTACACAGATACGCAGTATTTT; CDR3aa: CASSNNRDGYTDTQYF
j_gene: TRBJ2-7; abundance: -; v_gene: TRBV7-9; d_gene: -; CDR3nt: TGTGCCAGCAGCTTGACTGATTCCTACGAGCAGTACTTC; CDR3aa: CASSLTDSYEQYF
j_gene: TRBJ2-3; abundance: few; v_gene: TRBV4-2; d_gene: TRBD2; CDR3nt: TGTGCCAGCAGCGTGGGACTAGCGGGGTTCACAGATACGCAGTATTTT; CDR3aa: CASSVGLAGFTDTQYF
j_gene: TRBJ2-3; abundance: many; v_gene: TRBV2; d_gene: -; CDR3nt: TGTGCCAGCAGTGAATTCTCCCGATCTGTGGCAGATACGCAGTATTTT; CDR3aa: CASSEFSRSVADTQYF
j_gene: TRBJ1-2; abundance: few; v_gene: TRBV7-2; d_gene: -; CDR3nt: TGTGCCAGCAGTCACCGGGACGACGGCTACACCTTC; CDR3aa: CASSHRDDGYTF
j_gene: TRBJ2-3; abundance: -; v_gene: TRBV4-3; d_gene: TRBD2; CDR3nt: TGCGCCAGCAGCCAAGAGACGGGGGGTTTTGGAGATACGCAGTATTTT; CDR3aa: CASSQETGGFGDTQYF
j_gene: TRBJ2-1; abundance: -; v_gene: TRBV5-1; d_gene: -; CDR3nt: TGCGCCAGCAGCTTCGCCCTTAGAAATGAGCAGTTCTTC; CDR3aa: CASSFALRNEQFF
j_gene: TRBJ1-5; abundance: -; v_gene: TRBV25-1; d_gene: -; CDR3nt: TGTGCCAGCAGTGAATACGCAGGGAGCCAGCCCCAGCATTTT; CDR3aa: CASSEYAGSQPQHF
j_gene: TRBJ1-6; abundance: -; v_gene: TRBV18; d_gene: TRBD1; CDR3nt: TGTGCCAGCAGACAGGGAGGATCCTATAATTCACCCCTCCACTTT; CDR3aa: CASRQGGSYNSPLHF
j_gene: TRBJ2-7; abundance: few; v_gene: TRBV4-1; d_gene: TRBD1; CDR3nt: TGCGCCAGCAGCCAAGATCCCCCGACAGGGGGCTATAGTTACGAGCAGTACTTC; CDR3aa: CASSQDPPTGGYSYEQYF
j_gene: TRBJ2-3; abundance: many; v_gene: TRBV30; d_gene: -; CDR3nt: TGTGCCTGGAACAGGGCGGATACGCAGTATTTT; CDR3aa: CAWNRADTQYF
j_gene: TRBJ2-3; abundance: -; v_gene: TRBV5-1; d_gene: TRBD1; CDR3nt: TGCGCCAGCAGCTTGGGCCGGACAGGGGGCTTGACAGATACGCAGTATTTT; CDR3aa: CASSLGRTGGLTDTQYF
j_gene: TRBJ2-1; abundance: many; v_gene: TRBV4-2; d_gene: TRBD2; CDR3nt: TGTGCCAGCTGTCCTAGCGGGGGGGCCTTTGAGCAGTTCTTC; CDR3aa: CASCPSGGAFEQFF